These T cell receptor beta chains were read from a single sample in a study of CD8 T cells in Susac syndrome. TCRdb fed the immunoSEQ multiplex PCR reads into MiXCR, producing one record per CDR3 protein. The repertoire holds under 200,000 distinct CDR3 sequences, with roughly 94% as singletons. Sequences were obtained from CD4+ T cells from PBMCs. These receptor sequences come from a human donor with Susac syndrome. CDR3s include the opening cysteine and the closing phenylalanine or tryptophan. D genes are given only for firm matches. A clone size is listed for some rows: how often the clone was seen (once, few, many), or a class if it is expanded.

TRBD1	TRBV7-9	TRBJ1-5	.	CASSLSEQGGGQPQHF	TGTGCCAGCAGCTTATCTGAACAAGGGGGCGGACAGCCCCAGCATTTT
.	TRBV7-9	TRBJ1-1	.	CASSLGTAGTEAFF	TGTGCCAGCAGTCTCGGGACCGCGGGAACTGAAGCTTTCTTT
TRBD1	TRBV25-1	TRBJ2-2	.	CASSDSGGPTGNTGELFF	TGTGCCAGCAGTGACTCAGGGGGCCCGACTGGGAACACCGGGGAGCTGTTTTTT
TRBD2	TRBV14	TRBJ2-7	.	CASSQTPKTWTSGSHEQYF	TGTGCCAGCAGCCAGACACCAAAGACATGGACTAGCGGAAGTCACGAGCAGTACTTC
.	TRBV12-3/TRBV12-4	TRBJ2-1	.	CASSGDRAGIYNEQFF	TGTGCCAGCTCGGGGGACCGGGCCGGGATTTACAATGAGCAGTTCTTC
.	TRBV7-2	TRBJ2-5	.	CASSLGGQQETQYF	TGTGCCAGCAGCTTAGGGGGCCAACAAGAGACCCAGTACTTC
.	TRBV7-8	TRBJ2-7	once	CASSLVGGATYEQYF	TGTGCCAGCAGCTTAGTTGGGGGTGCAACCTACGAGCAGTACTTC
.	TRBV18	TRBJ1-6	.	CASSPLDGYNYNSPLHF	TGTGCCAGCTCACCACTGGACGGATACAACTATAATTCACCCCTCCACTTT
TRBD1	TRBV2	TRBJ2-2	.	CASRSTGSRTGELFF	TGTGCCAGCAGGTCGACAGGGTCGAGAACCGGGGAGCTGTTTTTT
.	TRBV3-1	TRBJ2-1	.	CASKKWDTKDNEQFF	TGTGCCAGCAAGAAATGGGACACCAAGGACAATGAGCAGTTCTTC
.	TRBV29-1	TRBJ2-7	.	CSTGTSSSEQYF	TGCAGCACAGGGACAAGTTCGTCCGAGCAGTACTTC
.	TRBV7-3	TRBJ2-4	.	CASSLGPGVNIQYF	TGTGCCAGCAGCTTGGGGCCGGGAGTAAACATTCAGTACTTC
.	TRBV4-3	TRBJ2-2	.	CASSQGGVRGGELFF	TGCGCCAGCAGCCAAGGTGGGGTGCGAGGCGGGGAGCTGTTTTTT
.	TRBV20-1	TRBJ1-2	.	CSAQTVNYGYTF	TGCAGTGCTCAGACAGTGAACTATGGCTACACCTTC
TRBD1	TRBV12-5	TRBJ1-2	.	CASGDRDRGDGYTF	TGTGCTAGTGGTGACCGGGACAGGGGGGATGGCTACACCTTC
TRBD1	TRBV9	TRBJ2-6	.	CASSGGTGAAGANVLTF	TGTGCCAGCAGCGGAGGGACAGGGGCGGCTGGGGCCAACGTCCTGACTTTC
.	TRBV5-1	TRBJ1-5	.	CASSFGGGDQPQHF	TGCGCCAGCAGCTTTGGGGGTGGAGATCAGCCCCAGCATTTT
TRBD2	TRBV29-1	TRBJ2-1	.	CSAVLLAGAHNEQFF	TGCAGCGCTGTTCTCCTAGCGGGGGCTCACAATGAGCAGTTCTTC
TRBD1	TRBV30	TRBJ1-4	.	CAWRRRTGDREKLFF	TGTGCCTGGAGACGAAGGACAGGGGATCGGGAAAAACTGTTTTTT
.	TRBV25-1	TRBJ2-7	.	CASSGLPAYYEQYF	TGTGCCAGCAGTGGACTCCCAGCCTACTACGAGCAGTACTTC
.	TRBV30	TRBJ2-3	few	CAWSAGADTQYF	TGTGCCTGGAGTGCGGGGGCAGATACGCAGTATTTT
.	TRBV5-4	TRBJ1-1	once	CASSSIEVRGTEAFF	TGTGCCAGCAGCTCGATAGAAGTTAGGGGGACTGAAGCTTTCTTT
TRBD2	TRBV20-1	TRBJ2-5	.	CSARGERVETQYF	TGCAGTGCCCGGGGGGAGCGTGTGGAGACCCAGTACTTC
.	TRBV15	TRBJ1-2	.	CATSGIWDPEGYTF	TGTGCCACCAGCGGGATATGGGACCCCGAAGGCTACACCTTC
.	TRBV29-1	TRBJ1-1	.	CSVEVPGRYTEAFF	TGCAGCGTTGAAGTCCCCGGACGGTACACTGAAGCTTTCTTT
.	TRBV2	TRBJ2-1	.	CASSDWGYNEQFF	TGTGCCAGCAGTGACTGGGGATACAATGAGCAGTTCTTC
TRBD1	TRBV20-1	TRBJ1-1	.	CSARLDRYTEAFF	TGCAGTGCTAGGTTGGACAGGTACACTGAAGCTTTCTTT
TRBD1	TRBV7-2	TRBJ2-5	.	CASSFNRGRETQYF	TGTGCCAGCAGCTTCAACAGGGGGCGAGAGACCCAGTACTTC
TRBD1	TRBV29-1	TRBJ1-5	.	CSVAGGGQPQHF	TGCAGCGTTGCAGGGGGCGGACAGCCCCAGCATTTT
.	TRBV19	TRBJ2-7	.	CASKATVTGYEQYF	TGTGCCAGTAAAGCTACTGTGACAGGCTACGAGCAGTACTTC
.	TRBV7-9	TRBJ2-5	.	CASSLAYQGSGETQYF	TGTGCCAGCAGCTTAGCGTATCAGGGATCAGGGGAGACCCAGTACTTC
TRBD1	TRBV30	TRBJ1-1	.	CAWVLRGRDTEAFF	TGTGCCTGGGTCCTCAGGGGGCGAGACACTGAAGCTTTCTTT
TRBD1	TRBV18	TRBJ2-7	.	CASSPGTGVSYEQYF	TGTGCCAGCTCACCGGGGACAGGGGTATCCTACGAGCAGTACTTC
.	TRBV3-1	TRBJ2-5	once	CASSLMMTGDTETQYF	TGTGCCAGCAGCCTAATGATGACTGGTGATACGGAGACCCAGTACTTC
.	TRBV7-7	TRBJ2-1	.	CASSLNRLGNEQFF	TGTGCCAGCAGCTTGAACAGACTGGGTAATGAGCAGTTCTTC
TRBD1	TRBV6-5	TRBJ2-1	.	CASSYSGTGWNEQFF	TGTGCCAGCAGTTACTCCGGGACAGGGTGGAATGAGCAGTTCTTC
TRBD2	TRBV15	TRBJ2-5	.	CATSESGGPKETQYF	TGTGCCACCAGCGAAAGCGGGGGGCCTAAAGAGACCCAGTACTTC
TRBD2	TRBV3-1	TRBJ2-7	.	CASSQSGGLYEQYF	TGTGCCAGCAGCCAGAGCGGGGGGCTCTACGAGCAGTACTTC
.	TRBV9	TRBJ2-1	.	CASSVRTVSNEQFF	TGTGCCAGCAGCGTTCGGACAGTCAGCAATGAGCAGTTCTTC
.	TRBV20-1	TRBJ1-6	.	CSALSSYNSPLHF	TGCAGTGCCCTGAGCTCCTATAATTCACCCCTCCACTTT
.	TRBV2	TRBJ2-7	.	CASKALLQPFEQYF	TGTGCCAGCAAAGCTCTCCTCCAGCCCTTCGAGCAGTACTTC
.	TRBV9	TRBJ2-1	.	CASSSLGLRYNEQFF	TGTGCCAGCAGCTCTCTAGGACTGAGATACAATGAGCAGTTCTTC
.	TRBV11-2	TRBJ2-1	.	CASSERVRSNEQFF	TGTGCCAGCAGCGAAAGGGTGCGGTCAAACGAGCAGTTCTTC
TRBD1	TRBV7-6	TRBJ1-2	.	CASSSRPGQDYGYTF	TGTGCCAGCAGTTCCCGTCCGGGACAGGACTATGGCTACACCTTC
.	TRBV12-5	TRBJ1-1	.	CASGFLENTEAFF	TGTGCTAGTGGTTTTCTGGAAAACACTGAAGCTTTCTTT
.	TRBV5-1	TRBJ2-7	.	CASSLPGTEQYF	TGCGCCAGCAGCTTACCTGGAACCGAGCAGTACTTC
.	TRBV11-2	TRBJ1-6	few	CASSLTGKTNSPLHF	TGTGCCAGCAGCTTAACAGGAAAAACTAATTCACCCCTCCACTTT
.	TRBV10-3	TRBJ1-2	.	CAISEGATGYGYTF	TGTGCCATCAGTGAGGGAGCGACGGGCTATGGCTACACCTTC
.	TRBV6-1	TRBJ1-5	.	CASSTTRGYNQPQHF	TGTGCCAGCAGTACAACGAGGGGGTACAATCAGCCCCAGCATTTT
TRBD1	TRBV5-1	TRBJ2-7	.	CASSSGTGPYEQYF	TGCGCCAGCAGCTCCGGGACAGGTCCCTACGAGCAGTACTTC
.	TRBV7-3	TRBJ2-1	.	CASSPSTGSQRQFF	TGTGCCAGCAGCCCAAGCACAGGGAGTCAACGGCAGTTCTTC